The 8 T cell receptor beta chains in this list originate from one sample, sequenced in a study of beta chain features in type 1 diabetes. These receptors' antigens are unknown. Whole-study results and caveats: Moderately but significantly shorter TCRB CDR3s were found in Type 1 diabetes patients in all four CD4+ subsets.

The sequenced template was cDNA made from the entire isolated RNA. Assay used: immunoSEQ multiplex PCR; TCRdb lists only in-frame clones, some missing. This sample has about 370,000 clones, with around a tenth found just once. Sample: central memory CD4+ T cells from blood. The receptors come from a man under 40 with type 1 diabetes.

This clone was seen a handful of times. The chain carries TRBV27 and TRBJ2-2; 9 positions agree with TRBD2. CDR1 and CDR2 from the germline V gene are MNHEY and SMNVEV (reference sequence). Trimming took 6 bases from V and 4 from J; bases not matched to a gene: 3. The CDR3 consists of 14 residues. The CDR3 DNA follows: TGTGCCAGCAGGACTAGCGGTTTCACCGGGGAGCTGTTTTTT. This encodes CASRTSGFTGELFF.

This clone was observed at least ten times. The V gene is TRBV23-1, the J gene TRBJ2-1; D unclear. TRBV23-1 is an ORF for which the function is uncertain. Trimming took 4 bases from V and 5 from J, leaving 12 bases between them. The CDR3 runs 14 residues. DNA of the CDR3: TGCGCCAGCAGTCTCACATGTCGGGACAATGAGCAGTTCTTC. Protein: CASSLTCRDNEQFF.

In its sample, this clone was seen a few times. DNA for the CDR3: TGTGCCAGCAGCCAAGATGGGTTTGGGCTAGCGGGAGGTCGACAGTTCTTC. Protein product: CASSQDGFGLAGGRQFF. The chain couples TRBV4-2 to TRBJ2-1; 11 nucleotides align to TRBD2. V lost 0 bases, J lost 13 bases, and 14 bases stayed unmatched. This CDR3 region has 17 residues. The germline CDR1 and CDR2 sequences are LGHNA and YNFKEQ.

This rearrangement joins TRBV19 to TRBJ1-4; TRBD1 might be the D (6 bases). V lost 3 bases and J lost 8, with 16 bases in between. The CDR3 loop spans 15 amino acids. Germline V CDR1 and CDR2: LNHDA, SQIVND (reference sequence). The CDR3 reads CASSIPFTGNEKLFF. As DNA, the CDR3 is TGTGCCAGTAGTATCCCGTTTACAGGGAACGAAAAACTGTTTTTT.

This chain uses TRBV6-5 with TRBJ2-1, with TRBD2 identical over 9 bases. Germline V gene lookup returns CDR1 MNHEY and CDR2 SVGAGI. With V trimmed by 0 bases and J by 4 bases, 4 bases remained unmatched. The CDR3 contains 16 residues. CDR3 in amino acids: CASSYSSLAGYNEQFF. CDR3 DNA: TGTGCCAGCAGTTACTCGTCGCTAGCGGGGTACAATGAGCAGTTCTTC.

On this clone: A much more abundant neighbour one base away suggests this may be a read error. CDR3 nucleotide sequence: TGTGCCAGCAGTGGACAGGAGAATCAGCCCCAGCATTTT. As protein: CASSGQENQPQHF. The genes are TRBV6-5 and TRBJ1-5, with 7 nucleotides matching TRBD1. V lost 5 bases to trimming and J lost 4 bases; unmatched junction nucleotides: 2. CDR3 length equals 13 residues. From germline, CDR1 is MNHEY and CDR2 SVGAGI.

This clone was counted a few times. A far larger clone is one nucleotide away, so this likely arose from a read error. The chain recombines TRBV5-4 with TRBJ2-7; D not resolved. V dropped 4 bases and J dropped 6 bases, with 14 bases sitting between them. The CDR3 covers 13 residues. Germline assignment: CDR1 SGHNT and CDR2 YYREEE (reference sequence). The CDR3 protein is CASSQDLEFEQYF. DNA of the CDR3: TGTGCCAGCAGCCAAGACTTAGAGTTCGAGCAGTACTTC.

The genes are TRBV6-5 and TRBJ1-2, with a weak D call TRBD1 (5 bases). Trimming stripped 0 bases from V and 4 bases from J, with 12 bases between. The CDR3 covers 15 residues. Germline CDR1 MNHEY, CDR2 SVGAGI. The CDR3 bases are TGTGCCAGCAGTTACTCGTACACAGGTCCCTATGGCTACACCTTC. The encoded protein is CASSYSYTGPYGYTF.